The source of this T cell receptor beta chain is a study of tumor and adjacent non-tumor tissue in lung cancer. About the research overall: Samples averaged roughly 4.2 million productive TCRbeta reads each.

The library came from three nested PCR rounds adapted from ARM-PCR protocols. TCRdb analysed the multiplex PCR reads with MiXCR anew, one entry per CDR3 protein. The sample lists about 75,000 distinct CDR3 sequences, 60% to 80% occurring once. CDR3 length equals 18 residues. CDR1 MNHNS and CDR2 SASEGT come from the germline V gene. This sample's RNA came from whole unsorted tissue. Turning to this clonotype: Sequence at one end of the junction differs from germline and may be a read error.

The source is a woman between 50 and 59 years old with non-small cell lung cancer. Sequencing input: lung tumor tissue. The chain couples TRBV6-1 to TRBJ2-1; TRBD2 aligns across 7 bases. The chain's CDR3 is CANSLTLAGAPPDGKQLF. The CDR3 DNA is TGTGCCAACAGTCTAACCTTGGCGGGAGCCCCGCCGGACGGTAAACAGTTATTC.